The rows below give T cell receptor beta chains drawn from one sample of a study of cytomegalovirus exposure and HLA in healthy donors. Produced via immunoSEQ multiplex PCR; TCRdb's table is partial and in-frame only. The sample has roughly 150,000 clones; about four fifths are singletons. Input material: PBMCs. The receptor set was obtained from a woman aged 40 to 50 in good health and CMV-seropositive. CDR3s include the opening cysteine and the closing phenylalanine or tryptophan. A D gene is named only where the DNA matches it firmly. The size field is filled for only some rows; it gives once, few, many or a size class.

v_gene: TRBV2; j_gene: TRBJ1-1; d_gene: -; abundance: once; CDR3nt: TGTGCCAGCAGTGAACGTACCCGGACAGATATGAACACTGAAGCTTTCTTT; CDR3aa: CASSERTRTDMNTEAFF
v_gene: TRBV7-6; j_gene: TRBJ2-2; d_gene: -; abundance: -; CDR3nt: TGTGCCAGCAGCTTTCCGGGCACCGGGGAGCTGTTTTTT; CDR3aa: CASSFPGTGELFF
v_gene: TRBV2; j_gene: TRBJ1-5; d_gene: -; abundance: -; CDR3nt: TGTGCCGGCAGTGTAGGGAGAGAAGGCAATCAGCCCCAGCATTTT; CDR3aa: CAGSVGREGNQPQHF
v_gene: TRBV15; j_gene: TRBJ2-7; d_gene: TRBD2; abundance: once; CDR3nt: TGTGCCACCAGCAGAGGAGGACTAGCGGGACCCTCCTACGAGCAGTACTTC; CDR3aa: CATSRGGLAGPSYEQYF
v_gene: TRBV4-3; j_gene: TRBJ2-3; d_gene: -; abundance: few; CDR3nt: TGCGCCAGCAGCCAAGAGGGCGGGGATACGCAGTATTTT; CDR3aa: CASSQEGGDTQYF
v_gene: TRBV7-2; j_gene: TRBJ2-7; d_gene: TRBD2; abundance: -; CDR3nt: TGTGCCAGCAGCTCCCGTAGCGGGGGAGACTACGAGCAGTACTTC; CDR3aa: CASSSRSGGDYEQYF
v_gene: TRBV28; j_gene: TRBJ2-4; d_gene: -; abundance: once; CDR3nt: TGTGCCAGCAGTTACATAAATCGGGACATTCAGTACTTC; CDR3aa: CASSYINRDIQYF
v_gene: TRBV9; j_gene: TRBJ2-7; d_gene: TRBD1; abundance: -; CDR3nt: TGTGCCAGCAGCCCCCGGGTCGGGACAGGCCCACTATGGGAGCAGTACTTC; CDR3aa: CASSPRVGTGPLWEQYF
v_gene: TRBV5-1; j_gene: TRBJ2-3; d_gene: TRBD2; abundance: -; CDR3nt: TGCGCCAGCAGCTTGCGGGGGGTAAGCACAGATACGCAGTATTTT; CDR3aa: CASSLRGVSTDTQYF
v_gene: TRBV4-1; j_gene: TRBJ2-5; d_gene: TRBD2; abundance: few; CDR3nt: TGCGCCAGCAGCCAAGACACTAGCGGGAGGGCCCGCGAGACCCAGTACTTC; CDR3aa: CASSQDTSGRARETQYF
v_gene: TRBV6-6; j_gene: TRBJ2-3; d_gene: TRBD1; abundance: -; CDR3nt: TGTGCCAGCAGTCACAGGGGGAACACAGATACGCAGTATTTT; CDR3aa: CASSHRGNTDTQYF
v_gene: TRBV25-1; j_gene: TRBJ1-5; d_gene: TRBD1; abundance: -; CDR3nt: TGTGCCAGCAGTGAGCAAGGGGGCGAATTT; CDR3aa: CASSEQGGEF
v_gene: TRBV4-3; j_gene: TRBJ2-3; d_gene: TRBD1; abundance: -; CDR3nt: TGCGCCAGCAGCCAAACAGGGGGCAGCACAGATACGCAGTATTTT; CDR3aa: CASSQTGGSTDTQYF
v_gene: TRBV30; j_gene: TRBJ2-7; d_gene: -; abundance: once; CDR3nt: TGTGCCTGGAGCGCAGCGGTCTTTACCTACGAGCAGTACTTC; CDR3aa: CAWSAAVFTYEQYF
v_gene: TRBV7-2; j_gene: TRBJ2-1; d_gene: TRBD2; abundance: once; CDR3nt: TGTGCCAGCAGCTCGAAGCGGGGGGATTACAATGAGCAGTTCTTC; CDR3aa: CASSSKRGDYNEQFF
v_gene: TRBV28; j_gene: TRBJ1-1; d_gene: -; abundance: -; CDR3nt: TGTGCCAGCAGTTTACCAGTGAACACTGAAGCTTTCTTT; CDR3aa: CASSLPVNTEAFF
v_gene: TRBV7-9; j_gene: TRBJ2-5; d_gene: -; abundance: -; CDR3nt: TGTGCCAGCAGCTTAGTGAGCGGAATGGCAGAGACCCAGTACTTC; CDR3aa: CASSLVSGMAETQYF
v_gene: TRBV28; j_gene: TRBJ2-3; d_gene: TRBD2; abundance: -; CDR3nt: TGTGCCAGCAGTTCTAGCGGGAGAAGCACAGATACGCAGTATTTT; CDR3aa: CASSSSGRSTDTQYF
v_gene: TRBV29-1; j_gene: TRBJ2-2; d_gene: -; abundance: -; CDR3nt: TGCAGCGGGGGGCGGGAGTCGGGCACCGGGGAGCTGTTTTTT; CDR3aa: CSGGRESGTGELFF
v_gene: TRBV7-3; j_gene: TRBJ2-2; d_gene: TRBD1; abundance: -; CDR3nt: TGTGCCAGCAGCATGGGGACAGGCAGCAACACCGGGGAGCTGTTTTTT; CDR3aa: CASSMGTGSNTGELFF
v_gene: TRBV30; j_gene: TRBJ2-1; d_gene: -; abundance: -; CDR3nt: TGTGCCCCATCCCATGAGCAGTTCTTC; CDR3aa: CAPSHEQFF
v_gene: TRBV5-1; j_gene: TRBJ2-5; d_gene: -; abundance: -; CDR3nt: TGCGCCAGCAGCTATGAGGGGGGGAGGGGCCAAGAGACCCAGTACTTC; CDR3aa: CASSYEGGRGQETQYF
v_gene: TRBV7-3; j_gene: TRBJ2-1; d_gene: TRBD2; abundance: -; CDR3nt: TGTGCCAGCAGCCGAGGACTAGCGGGGGTGAATGAGCAGTTCTTC; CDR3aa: CASSRGLAGVNEQFF
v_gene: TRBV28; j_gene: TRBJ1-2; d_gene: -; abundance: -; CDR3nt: TGTGCCAGCAGTTGGCAGGGGTCCTATGGCTACACCTTC; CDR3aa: CASSWQGSYGYTF
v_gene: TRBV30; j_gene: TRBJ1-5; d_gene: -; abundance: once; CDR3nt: TGTGCCTGGAGCCTCGGCTCGGGGGTTGGCAATCAGCCCCAGCATTTT; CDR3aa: CAWSLGSGVGNQPQHF
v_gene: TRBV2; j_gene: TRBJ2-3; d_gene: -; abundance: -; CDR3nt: TGTGCCAGCAGTGAAGCCCCCAGCGGGAGCACAGATACGCAGTATTTT; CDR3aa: CASSEAPSGSTDTQYF
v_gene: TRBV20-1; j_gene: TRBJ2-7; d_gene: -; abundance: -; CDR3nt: TGCAGTGCAGCCATCGCCTACGAGCAGTACTTC; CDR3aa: CSAAIAYEQYF
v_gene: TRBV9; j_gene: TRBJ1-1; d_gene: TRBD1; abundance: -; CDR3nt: TGTGCCAGCAGCGCGAGGGACTCAGGGGGCTTTACCTTCGGCCTTCCTATGAACACTGAAGCTTTCTTT; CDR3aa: CASSARDSGGFTFGLPMNTEAFF
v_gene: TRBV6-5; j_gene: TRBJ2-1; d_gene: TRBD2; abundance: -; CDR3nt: TGTGCCAGCAGTCCCGGACTAGCGGTACTCAATGAGCAGTTCTTC; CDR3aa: CASSPGLAVLNEQFF